A single sample is the source of the 24 T cell receptor beta chains below, sequenced in a study of cytomegalovirus exposure and HLA in healthy donors. PCR used 60 Vbeta primers and 13 Jbeta primers. Sequencing was performed with immunoSEQ multiplex PCR; in TCRdb, only in-frame clones are kept and a portion is missing. This sample has about 120,000 clones; 65% to 80% occur once, and the top ten carry less than 3.5%. Sequencing was performed on PBMCs. The receptors come from a female donor in good health and CMV-seronegative.

This chain uses TRBV18 with TRBJ1-4; D is unclear. The CDR3 sequence is 15 residues long. Trimming pared 1 base from V and 8 bases from J, leaving 14 bases between. Looked up from germline, CDR1 is KGHSH and CDR2 is LQKENI. This chain's CDR3 is CASSPRGGSEEKLFF. The CDR3 DNA sequence: TGTGCCAGCTCACCACGCGGTGGTTCAGAGGAAAAACTGTTTTTT.

V and J are TRBV18 and TRBJ1-5; D not resolved. V lost 3 bases to trimming and J lost 11 bases, with 11 bases between them. The CDR3 is made up of 12 amino acids. CDR1 and CDR2 from the germline V gene are KGHSH and LQKENI. The CDR3 is CASSPGGLSQHF. The CDR3 nucleotides read TGTGCCAGCTCACCGGGCGGGCTGTCCCAGCATTTT.

The chain couples TRBV19 to TRBJ2-4, with 7 nucleotides matching TRBD1. The CDR3 totals 14 residues. Unmatched junction bases numbered 5, after V lost 3 bases and J lost 6 bases. Germline V CDR1 and CDR2: LNHDA, SQIVND (reference sequence). DNA of the CDR3: TGTGCCAGTAGTATGAGGCAGGGGGTAAACATTCAGTACTTC. This sequence encodes CASSMRQGVNIQYF.

The chain is built from TRBV21-1 and TRBJ2-2; no DNA check was done on the table's D call, TRBD2. TRBV21-1 is flagged as a pseudogene. The CDR3 totals 17 residues. The CDR3 nucleotides are TGTGCCAGCAGCAAAGGTCCTGAGGGCTTATTGACCGGGGAGCTGTTTTTT. It is translated as CASSKGPEGLLTGELFF.

V is TRBV15 and J is TRBJ1-2, with D hard to call. The CDR3 is 14 residues long. V lost 0 bases, J lost 4 bases, and 9 bases lay in between. The V gene's germline CDR1 is LNHNV and CDR2 YYDKDF (reference sequence). CDR3 sequence reads: CATSRDGGSYGYTF. In DNA form, the CDR3 reads TGTGCCACCAGCAGAGATGGAGGGAGCTATGGCTACACCTTC.

V usage is TRBV2 and J usage is TRBJ1-6, with D possibly TRBD1 on 5 matching bases. The CDR3 consists of 13 residues. CDR1 is SNHLY and CDR2 is FYNNEI in the germline V gene. CDR3 in amino acids: CASGIQGGSPLHF. CDR3 nucleotides: TGTGCTAGCGGAATTCAGGGTGGCTCACCCCTCCACTTT.

This chain uses TRBV30 with TRBJ1-4; 7 bases are a match to TRBD1. Per the germline V gene, CDR1 is GTSNPN and CDR2 is SVGIG (reference sequence). V lost 0 bases, J lost 3 bases, and 4 bases stayed unmatched. The CDR3 has 15 amino acids. The CDR3 bases are TGTGCCTGGAGTGTCCAGGGGGGTCCTAATGAAAAACTGTTTTTT. This sequence encodes CAWSVQGGPNEKLFF.

The V gene is TRBV27, the J gene TRBJ1-4, with 7 bases aligning to TRBD1. The germline gives CDR1 MNHEY, CDR2 SMNVEV (reference sequence). The J segment lost 8 bases and the V segment lost 4 bases, leaving 13 bases of the junction unmatched. This CDR3 is built from 16 residues. The CDR3 DNA follows: TGTGCCAGCAGTTCCCAACAGGGGTATGGCCGGGAAAAACTGTTTTTT. Amino acid sequence: CASSSQQGYGREKLFF.

The chain links TRBV7-3 to TRBJ2-3; TRBD2 might be the D (5 bases). Trimming removed 5 bases at V and 0 bases at J, with 9 bases between. The germline V gene encodes CDR1 SGHTA and CDR2 FQGTGA. This CDR3 has 14 amino acids. CDR3 bases: TGTGCCAGCAGCCCAGGACTTAGCACAGATACGCAGTATTTT. Encoded protein: CASSPGLSTDTQYF. Full variable domain (remainder filled in from reference TRBV7-3 and TRBJ2-3): GAGVSQTPSNKVTEKGKYVELRCDPISGHTALYWYRQSLGQGPEFLIYFQGTGAADDSGLPNDRFFAVRPEGSVSTLKIQRTERGDSAVYLCASSPGLSTDTQYFGPGTRLTVL.

The chain uses TRBV11-1 and TRBJ2-1; the D gene is possibly TRBD2 (5 bases). This CDR3 is 14 amino acids long. Germline V lookup: CDR1 SGHAT, CDR2 FQDESV (reference sequence). Between the trimmed V and J ends, which lost 5 bases and 8 bases, there was a span of 16 bases. Written as DNA, the CDR3 is TGTGCCAGCAGCCGCCCCGGGGTTAGCGATGAGCAGTTCTTC. It encodes CASSRPGVSDEQFF.

The chain carries TRBV7-2 and TRBJ1-3, with a weak D call TRBD1 (5 bases). CDR3 length: 17 residues. The V end lost 2 bases, the J end lost 4 bases, and 18 bases lay between the germline ends. From germline, CDR1 is SGHTA and CDR2 FQGNSA. The CDR3 loop reads CASSLSGVWSGGNTIYF. CDR3 sequence (DNA): TGTGCCAGCAGCTTAAGTGGGGTGTGGTCAGGGGGAAACACCATATATTTT.

The chain is built from TRBV5-8 and TRBJ1-2; D unresolved. Germline V gene sequence: CDR1 SGHTS, CDR2 YDEGEE. The CDR3 loop spans 11 amino acids. V dropped 5 bases and J dropped 8 bases, with 10 bases sitting between them. This chain's CDR3 is CASSPPGGYTF. The DNA for the CDR3 is TGTGCCAGCAGTCCTCCGGGGGGCTACACCTTC.

This clone has a single count. The chain is built from TRBV2 and TRBJ2-5; D call uncertain. Germline lookup yields CDR1 SNHLY and CDR2 FYNNEI. CDR3 length: 11 residues. The V end was cut by 9 bases, the J end by 5 bases, with 10 bases between. The CDR3 protein is CASSFEETQYF. CDR3 bases: TGTGCCAGTTCTTTCGAGGAGACCCAGTACTTC.

The V call is TRBV6-4, the J call TRBJ2-3; D gene ambiguous. V was pared by 0 bases and J by 11 bases, with 12 bases between. The CDR3 has 13 residues. CDR1 and CDR2 from the germline V gene are MRHNA and SNTAGT. As DNA, the CDR3 is TGTGCCAGCAGTGACTCAACTCCCCCCGGGCAGTATTTT. This encodes CASSDSTPPGQYF.

The chain combines TRBV27 with TRBJ1-4; 7 positions agree with TRBD1. The V and J ends lost 6 bases and 8 bases, in that order; junction bases with no gene match: 6. The CDR3 extends over 13 amino acids. Germline V CDR1 and CDR2: MNHEY, SMNVEV (reference sequence). The CDR3 bases are TGTGCCAGCAGGACAGGGTTTCGAGAAAAACTGTTTTTT. This sequence encodes CASRTGFREKLFF.

This clone was observed a handful of times. This chain uses TRBV5-8 with TRBJ2-7, with D unclear. With 1 base removed from V and 0 bases from J, the gap between germline ends came to 8 bases. Germline CDR1 and CDR2: SGHTS and YDEGEE. The CDR3 consists of 14 residues. As DNA, the CDR3 is TGTGCCAGCAGCTTGACTCCTAGCTCCTACGAGCAGTACTTC. Protein product: CASSLTPSSYEQYF.

This clone was seen only once. The chain joins TRBV29-1 to TRBJ2-1; 8 bases fit TRBD1. This CDR3 is built from 15 residues. J was trimmed by 0 bases and V by 7 bases; bases with no gene match: 8. Germline V gene lookup returns CDR1 SQVTM and CDR2 ANQGSEA. For the CDR3, the DNA is TGCAGCGCCCCTTCCGGGACAGGCTCCTACAATGAGCAGTTCTTC. This sequence encodes CSAPSGTGSYNEQFF.

V usage is TRBV2 and J usage is TRBJ2-5; TRBD1 matches 9 bases. Germline assignment: CDR1 SNHLY and CDR2 FYNNEI. This CDR3 spans 13 amino acids. After removal of 5 bases from V and 3 bases from J, the junction contained 1 base not matched to a gene. The CDR3 DNA reads TGTGCCAGCAGTCGGACAGGGGAAGAGACCCAGTACTTC. Translated: CASSRTGEETQYF.

The rearrangement joins TRBV7-8 to TRBJ2-3; 8 bases are shared with TRBD2. The CDR3 has 16 residues. Germline CDR1 is SGHVS and CDR2 is FQNEAQ. V dropped 5 bases and J dropped 7; count of bases not matched to a gene: 14. The CDR3, as DNA: TGTGCCAGCAGCCGCTCGCGGGGGGCCACCTACAATACGCAGTATTTT. Protein: CASSRSRGATYNTQYF.

V usage is TRBV21-1 and J usage is TRBJ2-7; the DNA was not used to check the table's D call, TRBD2. TRBV21-1 is noted as a pseudogene. The CDR3 is made up of 18 amino acids. For the CDR3, the DNA is TGTGCCAGCAGCAAAGGGTCCAGCGGGGGCTCCAGCTCCTACGAGCAGTACTTC. The encoded protein is CASSKGSSGGSSSYEQYF.

The rearrangement uses TRBV6-5 and TRBJ2-3, with D maybe TRBD1 (6 bases). Per the germline V gene, CDR1 is MNHEY and CDR2 is SVGAGI. The CDR3 is 14 amino acids. V lost 7 bases and J 3 bases, leaving 14 bases between the germline ends. This CDR3 reads CASTRGWETDTQYF. CDR3 sequence (DNA): TGTGCCAGCACCAGGGGTTGGGAAACAGATACGCAGTATTTT.

V usage is TRBV9 and J usage is TRBJ1-2, with 9 bases aligning to TRBD1. After removal of 4 bases from V and 4 bases from J, the junction contained 5 bases not matched to a gene. Germline V gene lookup returns CDR1 SGDLS and CDR2 YYNGEE. CDR3 length equals 14 residues. The CDR3 nucleotides are TGTGCCAGCAGCCTACAGGGGGCCCGCTATGGCTACACCTTC. It encodes CASSLQGARYGYTF.

The V and J genes are TRBV5-8 and TRBJ2-5; D perhaps matches TRBD2 (5 bases). Trimming stripped 1 base from V and 2 bases from J, with 12 bases between. From germline, CDR1 is SGHTS and CDR2 YDEGEE. The CDR3 is 15 residues long. This CDR3 is CASSLWEWGQETQYF. The CDR3 bases are TGTGCCAGCAGCTTGTGGGAGTGGGGACAAGAGACCCAGTACTTC. The full variable domain, in which reference TRBV5-8 and TRBJ2-5 provide the parts outside the CDR3, is EAGVTQSPTHLIKTRGQQATLRCSPISGHTSVYWYQQALGLGLQFLLWYDEGEERNRGNFPPRFSGRQFPNYSSELNVNALELEDSALYLCASSLWEWGQETQYFGPGTRLLVL.

This chain joins TRBV5-4 and TRBJ2-5, with D possibly matching TRBD2 (7 bases). V lost 1 base, J lost 4 bases, and 11 bases lay in between. This CDR3 comprises 14 residues. Germline V gives CDR1 SGHNT, CDR2 YYREEE (reference sequence). The CDR3 nucleotides are TGTGCCAGCAGCTTGAGGGGGGGCGGAGAGACCCAGTACTTC. Amino acids: CASSLRGGGETQYF.